The TCR beta chain under discussion was sequenced for a study of a mutant IDH1 vaccine in newly diagnosed glioma. As for the study in general: Treated patients had a mean age of approximately 40 years and a 62.5% male, roughly 40% female split.

Study-wide findings and caveats: Changes in top peripheral clonotypes did not appear linked to pseudoprogression.

Turning to this clone: What it binds is not known. At one end the junction does not follow the germline gene, possibly because of a read error.

The germline CDR1 and CDR2 sequences are SEHNR and FQNEAQ (reference sequence). There are 12 residues in the CDR3. Indicated time point: week 11, during vaccination. A 20-mer mutant IDH1 peptide at 300 ug was injected subcutaneously with topical imiquimod. Data came from immunoSEQ multiplex PCR; TCRdb stores just in-frame clones and leaves some out. The table lists some 23,000 clones, roughly three quarters of them singletons. This clonotype originated in a man between 18 and 35 years old with glioma. Some clones in this sample may be carry-over from other donors' samples. The chain couples TRBV7-9 to TRBJ2-3; 10 bases align to TRBD2. The specimen comprised peripheral blood mononuclear cells (PBMCs), sampled from a glioma patient whose treatment included an IDH1 peptide vaccine. The CDR3 spells CCSGGSTDTQYF. CDR3 DNA: TGCTGTAGCGGGGGGAGCACAGATACGCAGTATTTT.